This T cell receptor (beta chain) was identified in a study of blood T cell repertoires in COVID-19. Study at large: The origin of the acute and convalescent COVID-19 samples was the United States, Italy and Spain.

In the original processing: Estimation of nucleated cell counts was performed using reference gene primer amplification. Measured with immunoSEQ multiplex PCR; TCRdb has only the in-frame clones, and not every one. V, J and clone size are taken as reported in that table, and D and trimming were inferred from the DNA itself. The table has more than 95,000 clones, 70% to 90% seen once. The CDR3 is made up of 15 amino acids. Looked up from germline, CDR1 is SGHRS and CDR2 is YFSETQ. Trimming cost V 4 bases and J 6 bases; bases outside gene matches: 8. This sequence originates from a man aged 50 or older in a cohort sampled during active COVID-19. Sequences were obtained from peripheral blood. This chain links TRBV5-1 with TRBJ2-1, with TRBD2 matching 9 bases. The CDR3 coding sequence is TGCGCCAGCAGCAAGACCGGGACTAGCTTCAATGAGCAGTTCTTC. This encodes CASSKTGTSFNEQFF. Full variable domain (rest looked up from reference TRBV5-1 and TRBJ2-1): KAGVTQTPRYLIKTRGQQVTLSCSPISGHRSVSWYQQTPGQGLQFLFEYFSETQRNKGNFPGRFSGRQFSNSRSEMNVSTLELGDSALYLCASSKTGTSFNEQFFGPGTRLTVL.